This paragraph covers one T cell receptor (beta chain) sequence. The sample comes from a study of blood T cell repertoires in COVID-19. With V trimmed by 4 bases and J by 0 bases, 6 bases remained unmatched. This CDR3 has 15 residues. Germline CDR1 SGHRS, CDR2 YFSETQ. Assay: immunoSEQ multiplex PCR; the TCRdb copy retains only in-frame clones and omits some. The repertoire consists of hundreds of thousands of clones, with around nine tenths occurring once and the leading ten covering about 7%. This chain joins TRBV5-1 and TRBJ2-7; TRBD1 aligns across 8 bases. The TCR was taken from a woman in her seventies with COVID-19, enrolled during active disease. Sequences were obtained from peripheral blood. CDR3 residues: CASSTGTGGSYEQYF. The CDR3 bases are TGCGCCAGCAGCACCGGGACAGGCGGCTCCTACGAGCAGTACTTC.